This TCR beta chain was retrieved from a study of blood T cell repertoires in COVID-19. This CDR3 contains 17 residues. Germline V lookup: CDR1 ENHRY, CDR2 SYGVKD. V was shortened by 0 bases and J by 5 bases, with 17 bases between the two germline ends. Generated by immunoSEQ multiplex PCR, the TCRdb table keeps only in-frame clones and is missing some. The profile shows some 300,000 clones, around 89% of them singletons. The sample comprised peripheral blood. The clonotype comes from a woman in her forties with COVID-19, enrolled during active disease. The V and J genes are TRBV10-3 and TRBJ2-1; TRBD1 is a possible D gene (5 bases). The chain's CDR3 is CAISESLVSLGDNEQFF. As DNA, the CDR3 is TGTGCCATCAGTGAGTCGCTAGTAAGTCTAGGGGACAATGAGCAGTTCTTC.